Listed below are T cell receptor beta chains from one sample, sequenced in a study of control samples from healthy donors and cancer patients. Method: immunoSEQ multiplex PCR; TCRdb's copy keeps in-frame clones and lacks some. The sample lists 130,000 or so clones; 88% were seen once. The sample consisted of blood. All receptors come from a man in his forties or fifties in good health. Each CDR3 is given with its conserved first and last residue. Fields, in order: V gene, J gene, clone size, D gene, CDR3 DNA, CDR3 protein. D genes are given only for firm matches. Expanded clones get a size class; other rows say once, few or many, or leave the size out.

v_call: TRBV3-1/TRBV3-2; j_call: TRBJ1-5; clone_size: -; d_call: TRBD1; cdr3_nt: TGTGCCAGCAGCCGAGGGACAGAGAATCAGCCCCAGCATTTT; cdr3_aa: CASSRGTENQPQHF
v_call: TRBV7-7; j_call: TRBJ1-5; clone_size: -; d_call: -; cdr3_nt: TGTGCTAGCAGCTTAGACATCAATCAGCCCCAGCATTTT; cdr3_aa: CASSLDINQPQHF
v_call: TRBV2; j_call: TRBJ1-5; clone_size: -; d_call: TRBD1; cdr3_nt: TGTGCCAGCAGCGATAGAGAGGGGGCTCAGCCCCAGCATTTT; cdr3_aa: CASSDREGAQPQHF
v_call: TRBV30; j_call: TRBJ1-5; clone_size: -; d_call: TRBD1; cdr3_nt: TGTGCCTGGAGTTCTGGGACAGAGTATCAGCCCCAGCATTTT; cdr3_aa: CAWSSGTEYQPQHF
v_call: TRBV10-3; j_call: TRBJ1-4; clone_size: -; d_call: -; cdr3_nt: TGTGCCATCAGTGAGGGGGAGTATAATGAAAAACTGTTTTTT; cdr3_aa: CAISEGEYNEKLFF
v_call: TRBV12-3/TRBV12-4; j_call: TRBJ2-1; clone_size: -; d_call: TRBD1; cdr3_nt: TGTGCCAGCAGACGGACAGGGAACAATGAGCAGTTCTTC; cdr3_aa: CASRRTGNNEQFF
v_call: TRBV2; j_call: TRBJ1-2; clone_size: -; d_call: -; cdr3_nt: TGTGCCAGCAGTGAACGGCAGGGCCGAGGCTACACCTTC; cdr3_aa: CASSERQGRGYTF
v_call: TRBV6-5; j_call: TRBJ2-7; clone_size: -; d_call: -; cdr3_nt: TGTGCCAGCAGTTACTCTGGTCAGGGAAGAGGATACGAGCAGTACTTC; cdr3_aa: CASSYSGQGRGYEQYF
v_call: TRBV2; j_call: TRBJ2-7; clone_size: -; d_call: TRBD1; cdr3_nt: TGTGCCAGTCAACCCGGGACAGGATCCTACGAGCAGTACTTC; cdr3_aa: CASQPGTGSYEQYF
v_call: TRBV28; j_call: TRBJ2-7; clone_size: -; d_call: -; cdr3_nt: TGTGCCAGCAGTTCATGGGGGACCTACGAGCAGTACTTC; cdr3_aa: CASSSWGTYEQYF
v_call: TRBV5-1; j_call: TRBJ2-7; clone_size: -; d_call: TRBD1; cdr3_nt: TGCGCCAGCAGCTCGACAGGGTCCAACGAGCAGTACTTC; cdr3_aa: CASSSTGSNEQYF
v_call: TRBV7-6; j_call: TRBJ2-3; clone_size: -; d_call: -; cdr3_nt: TGTGCCAGCAGCTCGACAGGACTTAGCACAGATACGCAGTATTTT; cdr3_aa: CASSSTGLSTDTQYF
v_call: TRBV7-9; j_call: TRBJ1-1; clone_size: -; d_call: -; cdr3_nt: TGTGCCAGCAGCTCCTCCGACGGGGGGACGGTGAACACTGAAGCTTTCTTT; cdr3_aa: CASSSSDGGTVNTEAFF
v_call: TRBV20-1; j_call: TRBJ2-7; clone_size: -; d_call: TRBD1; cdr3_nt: TGCAGTGCTAGTCCCAGGACAGGGAACTACGAGCAGTACTTC; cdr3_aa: CSASPRTGNYEQYF
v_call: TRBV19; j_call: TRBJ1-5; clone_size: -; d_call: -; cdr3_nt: TGTGCCAGTAGTATTTTCGGGGGGGCAAGCAATCAGCCCCAGCATTTT; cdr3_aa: CASSIFGGASNQPQHF
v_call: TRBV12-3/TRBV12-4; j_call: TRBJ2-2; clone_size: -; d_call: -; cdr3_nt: TGTGCCAGCAGTTCCAGGGCTGCCGGGGAGCTGTTTTTC; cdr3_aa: CASSSRAAGELFF
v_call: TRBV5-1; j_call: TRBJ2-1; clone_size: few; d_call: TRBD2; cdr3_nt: TGCGCCAGCAGCTTGGATCCTAGCGGGGCTTACAATGAGCAGTTCTTC; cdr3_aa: CASSLDPSGAYNEQFF
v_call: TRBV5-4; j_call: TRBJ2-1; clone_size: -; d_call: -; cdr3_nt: TGTGCCAGCAGCTTGCTGGTAGGGCACTCCTACAATGAGCAGTTCTTC; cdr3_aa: CASSLLVGHSYNEQFF
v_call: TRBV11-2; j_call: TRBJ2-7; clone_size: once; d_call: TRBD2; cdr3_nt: TGTGCCAGCAGCCTACGAGCGGGGGGGATCACCTACGAGCAGTACTTC; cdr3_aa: CASSLRAGGITYEQYF
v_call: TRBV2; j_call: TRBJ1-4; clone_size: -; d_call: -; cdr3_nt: TGTGCCAGCAGCAGGAAGAACGGTGAAAAACTGTTTTTT; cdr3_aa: CASSRKNGEKLFF
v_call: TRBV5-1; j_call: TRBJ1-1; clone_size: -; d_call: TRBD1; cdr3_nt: TGCGCCAGCAGCTTGGGGACCGGGACAGGGAACACTGAAGCTTTCTTT; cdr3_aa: CASSLGTGTGNTEAFF
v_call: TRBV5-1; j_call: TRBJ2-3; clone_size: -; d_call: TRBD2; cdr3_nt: TGCGCCAGCAGCTTGGGTATTGCGGGGGGGCGGTCAGATACGCAGTATTTT; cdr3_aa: CASSLGIAGGRSDTQYF
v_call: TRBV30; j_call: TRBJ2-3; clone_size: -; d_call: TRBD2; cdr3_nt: TGTGCCTGGGCGACTAGCGGAACACAGATAACGCAGTATTTT; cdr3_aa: CAWATSGTQITQYF
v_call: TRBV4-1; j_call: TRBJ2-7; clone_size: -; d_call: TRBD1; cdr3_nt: TGCGCCAGCAGCCCACCCCCGGGGGACAGGAGCTCCTACGAGCAGTACTTC; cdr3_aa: CASSPPPGDRSSYEQYF
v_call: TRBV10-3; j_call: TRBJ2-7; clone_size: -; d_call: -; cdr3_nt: TGTGCCATCAGTGAGTTGGGAGCCTCCTCCTACGAGCAGTACTTC; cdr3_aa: CAISELGASSYEQYF
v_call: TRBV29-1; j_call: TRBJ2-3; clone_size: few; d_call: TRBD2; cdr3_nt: TGCAGCTTGGCAGGGCTAGCGGGGCGGGATACGCAGTATTTT; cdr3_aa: CSLAGLAGRDTQYF
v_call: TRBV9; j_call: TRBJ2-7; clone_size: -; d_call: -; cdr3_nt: TGTGCCAGCGCCCGGGACTCTTCCTACGAGCAGTACTTC; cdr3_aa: CASARDSSYEQYF
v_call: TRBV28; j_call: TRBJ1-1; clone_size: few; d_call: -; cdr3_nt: TGTGCCAGCAGATCTCTTTTGGACACGAACACTGAAGCTTTCTTT; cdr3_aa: CASRSLLDTNTEAFF
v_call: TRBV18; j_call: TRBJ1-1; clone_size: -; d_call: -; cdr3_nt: TGTGCCAGCTCACCACTGAATTCTCGCACTGAAGCTTTCTTT; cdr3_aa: CASSPLNSRTEAFF
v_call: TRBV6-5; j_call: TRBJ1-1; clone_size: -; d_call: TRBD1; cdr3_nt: TGTGCCAGCAGTTACGACAGGGCCAGTGAAGCTTTCTTT; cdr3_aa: CASSYDRASEAFF
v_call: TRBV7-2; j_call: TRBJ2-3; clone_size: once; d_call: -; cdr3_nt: TGTGCCAGCAGCTCAGGGGATGCATGGGGAGATACGCAGTATTTT; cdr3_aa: CASSSGDAWGDTQYF
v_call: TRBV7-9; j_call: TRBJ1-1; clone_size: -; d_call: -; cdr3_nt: TGTGCCAGCAGCTCTTGGACAACCAACACTGAAGCTTTCTTT; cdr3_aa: CASSSWTTNTEAFF
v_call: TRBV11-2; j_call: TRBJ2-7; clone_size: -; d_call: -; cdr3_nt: TGTGCCAGCAGCTTGGGCAGGAACTCCTACGAGCAGTACTTC; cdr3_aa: CASSLGRNSYEQYF
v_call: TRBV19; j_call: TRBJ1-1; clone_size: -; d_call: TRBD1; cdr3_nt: TGTGCCAGTAGTATCTCGACAGGGCTGAACACTGAAGCTTTCTTT; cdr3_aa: CASSISTGLNTEAFF
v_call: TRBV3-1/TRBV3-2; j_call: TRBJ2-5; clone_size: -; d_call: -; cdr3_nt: TGTGCCAGCAGAGTGAACCAAGAGACCCAGTACTTC; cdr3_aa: CASRVNQETQYF
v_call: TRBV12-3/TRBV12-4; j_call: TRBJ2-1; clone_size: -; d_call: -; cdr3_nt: TGTGCCAGCAGGAATAACAGAAATGAGCAGTTCTTC; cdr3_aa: CASRNNRNEQFF
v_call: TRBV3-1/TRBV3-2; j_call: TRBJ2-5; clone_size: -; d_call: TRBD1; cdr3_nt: TGTGCCAGCAGCCAAAAAGCTGGGACAGGAGCCGTGACCCAGTACTTC; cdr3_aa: CASSQKAGTGAVTQYF
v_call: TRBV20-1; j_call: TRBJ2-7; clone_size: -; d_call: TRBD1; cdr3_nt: TGCAGTGCTAGTGGCGGACAGGGCTACGAGCAGTACTTC; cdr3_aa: CSASGGQGYEQYF
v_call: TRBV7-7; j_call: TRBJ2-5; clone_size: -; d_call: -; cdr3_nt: TGTGCTAGCAGCCTGTTTAGGCAAGAGACCCAGTACTTC; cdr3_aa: CASSLFRQETQYF
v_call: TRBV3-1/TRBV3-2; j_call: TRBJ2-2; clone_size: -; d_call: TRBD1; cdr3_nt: TGTGCCAGCAGCCAACTGCAGGGGGCCGGGGAGCTGTTTTTT; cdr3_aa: CASSQLQGAGELFF
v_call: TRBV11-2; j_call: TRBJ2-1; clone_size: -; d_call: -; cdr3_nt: TGTGCCAGCAGCTTAGGAGGGGGGAGGTACAATGAGCAGTTCTTC; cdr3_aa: CASSLGGGRYNEQFF
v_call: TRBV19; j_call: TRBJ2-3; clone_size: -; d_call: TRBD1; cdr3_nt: TGTGCCAGTAGCAGACAGGGAGATTTGACAGATACGCAGTATTTT; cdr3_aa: CASSRQGDLTDTQYF
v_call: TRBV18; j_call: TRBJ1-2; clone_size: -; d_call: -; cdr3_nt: TGTGCCAGCTCATCGGGTCAGGACAGCTATGGCTACACCTTC; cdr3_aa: CASSSGQDSYGYTF
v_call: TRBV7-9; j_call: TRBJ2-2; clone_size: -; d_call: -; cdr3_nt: TGTGCCAGCAGCTTAGGACCGTTGAACACCGGGGAGCTGTTTTTT; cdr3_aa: CASSLGPLNTGELFF
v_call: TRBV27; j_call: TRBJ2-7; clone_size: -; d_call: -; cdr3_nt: TGTGCCAGCAGTGATCTCTACGAGCAGTACTTC; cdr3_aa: CASSDLYEQYF
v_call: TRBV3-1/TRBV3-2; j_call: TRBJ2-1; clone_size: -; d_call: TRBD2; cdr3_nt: TGTGCCAGCAGGGGACTAGCTACCTACAATGAGCAGTTCTTC; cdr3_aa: CASRGLATYNEQFF
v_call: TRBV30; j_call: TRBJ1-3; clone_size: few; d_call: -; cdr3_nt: TGTGCCTGGAGGATTGACTTGGGGAGCACCATATATTTT; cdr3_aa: CAWRIDLGSTIYF
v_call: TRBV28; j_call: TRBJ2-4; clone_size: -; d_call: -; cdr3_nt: TGTGCCAACAGTTTGACATCAGGGTCGAGGGGAAACATTCAGTACTTC; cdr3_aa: CANSLTSGSRGNIQYF